Reported below is one T cell receptor beta chain. Its antigen remains unknown. This CDR3 is 15 amino acids long. Trimming pared 11 bases from V and 2 bases from J, leaving 20 bases between. Germline V gene lookup returns CDR1 MNHNS and CDR2 SASEGT. Clones were read by immunoSEQ multiplex PCR, and TCRdb kept only the in-frame ones, dropping some. In the table there are under 11,000 clones, around nine tenths of which are singletons. The sample belongs to a study of stem cell transplantation in POMP-related autoinflammatory disease. Study-wide context: Before transplant: CD4+ naive skewing, low CD8+ proportions, reduced cytokine secretion.

Study-wide findings and caveats: Unique TRB V-J gene pairings were limited in number in patients with PRAID. PRAID patients trended toward lower TRB diversity and higher clonality in all analyzed T-cell subsets.

The receptor was derived from a human donor with POMP-related autoinflammation and immune dysregulation (PRAID). The source was CD8+ T cells from PBMCs, collected before stem cell transplantation. The gene calls are TRBV6-1 and TRBJ2-3; D might be TRBD1 (6 bases). DNA of the CDR3: TGTGCCGGGAAATACCGGGACACCGCCACAGATACGCAGTATTTT. Translated, it gives CAGKYRDTATDTQYF.